These 19 T cell receptor beta chains originate from one sample sequenced in a study of blood T cell repertoires in COVID-19. The table came from immunoSEQ multiplex PCR; TCRdb's copy has only in-frame clones and leaves some out. The data hold 200,000 to 250,000 clones, with roughly four fifths observed a single time. What was sequenced was PBMCs or T cells enriched from blood (not recorded which). The receptors shown here come from a middle-aged man who had recovered from COVID-19.

In DNA form, the CDR3 reads TGTGCCAGCAGCTTCCAGCGGGGGGAGACCCAGTACTTC. This gives the protein CASSFQRGETQYF. V and J are TRBV12-3 or TRBV12-4 and TRBJ2-5; TRBD2 matches at 8 bases. The CDR3 length is 13 residues. V was clipped by 6 bases and J by 5 bases; unmatched bases: 5.

This rearrangement joins TRBV7-9 to TRBJ1-3; no clear D. This CDR3 region has 14 residues. The germline V and J ends were trimmed by 4 bases and 0 bases, with 7 bases remaining between them. Germline V gene lookup returns CDR1 SEHNR and CDR2 FQNEAQ (reference sequence). CDR3 residues: CASSSTDSGNTIYF. In nucleotides, the CDR3 is TGTGCCAGCAGCTCCACTGACTCTGGAAACACCATATATTTT.

This clone occurred once. The chain combines TRBV24-1 with TRBJ1-3; a possible D gene is TRBD1 (5 bases). The length of the CDR3 is 15 residues. The germline CDR1 and CDR2 sequences are KGHDR and SFDVKD. The V gene lost 3 bases and the J gene lost 2 bases, with 10 bases spanning the gap. The CDR3 DNA follows: TGTGCCACCAGTGATCCCCGGACAACTGGAAACACCATATATTTT. As protein: CATSDPRTTGNTIYF.

The chain combines TRBV6-5 with TRBJ2-1; 8 bases map to TRBD2. This CDR3 has 16 residues. The V segment lost 0 bases and the J segment 6 bases; nucleotides outside the gene matches: 7. Looked up from germline, CDR1 is MNHEY and CDR2 is SVGAGI. As DNA, the CDR3 is TGTGCCAGCAGTTACTCGACCGGGAGGGCCCGCAATGAGCAGTTCTTC. This codes for CASSYSTGRARNEQFF.

V gene TRBV7-6 combines with J gene TRBJ2-1, with TRBD1 matching over 8 bases. V shed 4 bases and J 5 bases; nucleotides not matched to a gene: 7. Germline V gene sequence: CDR1 SGHVS, CDR2 FNYEAQ. This CDR3 spans 15 amino acids. CDR3: CASSWWTGKDNEQFF. The CDR3 DNA is TGTGCCAGCAGCTGGTGGACAGGGAAAGACAATGAGCAGTTCTTC.

As to this clone: Other DNA sequences in this sample translate to the same CDR3. The rearrangement uses TRBV5-1 and TRBJ2-3; 10 bases fit TRBD1. The CDR3 contains 15 residues. V trimming: 4 bases; J trimming: 1 base; junction bases outside the gene matches: 3. CDR1 is SGHRS, CDR2 YFSETQ, per germline. CDR3 DNA: TGCGCCAGCAGCCGACAGGGGGCTGGCACAGATACGCAGTATTTT. Protein: CASSRQGAGTDTQYF.

The rearrangement uses TRBV18 and TRBJ2-1; a weak D match, TRBD1 (6 bases). CDR3 length: 12 residues. V lost 5 bases and J lost 10, with 12 bases in between. Germline V gives CDR1 KGHSH, CDR2 LQKENI. The CDR3: CASSISGDEQFF. CDR3 nucleotides: TGTGCCAGCTCAATTTCAGGGGACGAGCAGTTCTTC.

The chain recombines TRBV7-2 with TRBJ1-5; D remains ambiguous. V lost 6 bases, J lost 4 bases, and 13 bases lay in between. The V gene's germline CDR1 is SGHTA and CDR2 FQGNSA. CDR3 length: 14 amino acids. CDR3: CASSADGINQPQHF. In nucleotides, the CDR3 is TGTGCCAGCAGTGCCGATGGCATTAATCAGCCCCAGCATTTT. Complete variable domain (other parts from reference TRBV7-2 and TRBJ1-5): GAGVSQSPSNKVTEKGKDVELRCDPISGHTALYWYRQSLGQGLEFLIYFQGNSAPDKSGLPSDRFSAERTGGSVSTLTIQRTQQEDSAVYLCASSADGINQPQHFGDGTRLSIL.

The chain is built from TRBV18 and TRBJ1-3; 10 bases are shared with TRBD1. The CDR3 has 15 amino acids. The V gene's germline CDR1 is KGHSH and CDR2 LQKENI. With V trimmed by 2 bases and J by 2 bases, 0 bases remained unmatched. The CDR3 nucleotides are TGTGCCAGCTCACCAGGGACAGGGGCTGGAAACACCATATATTTT. Translating it yields CASSPGTGAGNTIYF.

The chain recombines TRBV19 with TRBJ1-3; tentative D call: TRBD1 (5 bases). The CDR3 runs 15 residues. V lost 3 bases and J lost 1, with 10 bases in between. The V gene's germline CDR1 is LNHDA and CDR2 SQIVND (reference sequence). The CDR3 sequence is CASSIPDISGNTIYF. DNA of the CDR3: TGTGCCAGTAGTATCCCGGACATTTCTGGAAACACCATATATTTT.

V is TRBV30 and J is TRBJ1-2, with D maybe TRBD1 (6 bases). V was shortened by 0 bases and J by 4 bases, with 9 bases between the two germline ends. The CDR3 consists of 13 residues. Per germline, CDR1 GTSNPN and CDR2 SVGIG (reference sequence). The CDR3, as DNA: TGTGCCTGGAGTGTAGGACAGTTCTATGGCTACACCTTC. Translation: CAWSVGQFYGYTF.

This rearrangement joins TRBV6-2 or TRBV6-3 to TRBJ1-5, with a possible D match to TRBD1 (5 bases). Germline CDR1 and CDR2: MNHEY and SVGEGT. This CDR3 spans 15 amino acids. With 2 bases removed from V and 3 bases from J, the gap between germline ends came to 11 bases. The CDR3 DNA sequence: TGTGCCAGCAGTTACCCCTTCAGGGTCAATCAGCCCCAGCATTTT. Translated: CASSYPFRVNQPQHF.

The chain is built from TRBV29-1 and TRBJ1-1; TRBD1 matches at 8 bases. Germline V CDR1 and CDR2: SQVTM, ANQGSEA. The ends lost 6 bases at V and 2 bases at J; junction bases unmatched: 8. CDR3 length: 14 residues. CDR3 region: CSVRTGLFNTEAFF. The DNA of the CDR3 is TGCAGCGTCCGGACAGGGCTTTTTAACACTGAAGCTTTCTTT.

The gene calls are TRBV5-6 and TRBJ2-1; 9 nucleotides line up with TRBD1. V shed 1 base, J shed 7 bases, and the junction held 9 bases outside the gene matches. The CDR3 contains 16 residues. Looked up from germline, CDR1 is SGHDT and CDR2 is YYEEEE. The CDR3 nucleotides read TGTGCCAGCAGCTTGTCCCCGGGACAGGGAGCGAATGAGCAGTTCTTC. As protein: CASSLSPGQGANEQFF.

This sequence joins TRBV5-1 and TRBJ1-2; TRBD1 might be the D (5 bases). The CDR3 totals 14 residues. From germline, CDR1 is SGHRS and CDR2 YFSETQ. V was clipped by 0 bases and J by 3 bases, with 9 bases between them. The CDR3 is CASSLGGQDYGYTF. In nucleotides, the CDR3 is TGCGCCAGCAGCTTGGGGGGCCAAGACTATGGCTACACCTTC.

The chain uses TRBV27 and TRBJ1-1, with a weak D call TRBD1 (5 bases). CDR3 length: 13 residues. Germline V CDR1 and CDR2: MNHEY, SMNVEV (reference sequence). The ends were cut back, 3 bases at V and 4 bases at J, with 9 bases in the middle. As DNA, the CDR3 is TGTGCCAGCAGTTTTCGGGGGAGCACTGAAGCTTTCTTT. Translating gives CASSFRGSTEAFF.

The chain joins TRBV9 to TRBJ2-1; 7 nucleotides align to TRBD2. CDR1 and CDR2 (germline): SGDLS, YYNGEE. This CDR3 is 15 amino acids long. The trim removed 6 bases at V and 0 bases at J, leaving 6 bases unmatched. The CDR3 DNA reads TGTGCCAGCACCGGCGGGAGAGACTCCTACAATGAGCAGTTCTTC. Translating gives CASTGGRDSYNEQFF. The full variable domain, rest sourced from reference TRBV9 and TRBJ2-1, is DSGVTQTPKHLITATGQRVTLRCSPRSGDLSVYWYQQSLDQGLQFLIQYYNGEERAKGNILERFSAQQFPDLHSELNLSSLELGDSALYFCASTGGRDSYNEQFFGPGTRLTVL.

DNA for the CDR3: TGTGCCAGCAGCCGATACCTTGGTCAGGGGGCTTTGTCAGAGACCCAGTACTTC. It encodes CASSRYLGQGALSETQYF. The rearrangement uses TRBV7-9 and TRBJ2-5, with 8 bases identical to TRBD1. Germline V lookup: CDR1 SEHNR, CDR2 FQNEAQ (reference sequence). The trim removed 5 bases at V and 4 bases at J, leaving 18 bases unmatched. This CDR3 is 18 amino acids long.

This clone was found once. The chain is built from TRBV15 and TRBJ2-7; 9 bases agree with TRBD1. Germline CDR1 LNHNV, CDR2 YYDKDF (reference sequence). Unmatched junction bases numbered 14, after V lost 8 bases and J lost 6 bases. This CDR3 has 15 amino acids. In DNA form, the CDR3 reads TGTGCCACCTCGCGGACCGGGACAGGGTTTAGCGAGCAGTACTTC. The encoded protein is CATSRTGTGFSEQYF. Looking up the rest from reference TRBV15 and TRBJ2-7 gives the full variable domain: DAMVIQNPRYQVTQFGKPVTLSCSQTLNHNVMYWYQQKSSQAPKLLFHYYDKDFNNEADTPDNFQSRRPNTSFCFLDIRSPGLGDTAMYLCATSRTGTGFSEQYFGPGTRLTVT.